This section outlines one T cell receptor (beta chain) sequence together with its context. The data derive from a study of CD8 T cells in Susac syndrome. When the RNA was reverse transcribed, random hexamers were used with an input of roughly 0.45 to 1 ug. Using its own MiXCR run on the immunoSEQ multiplex PCR reads, TCRdb lists one record per CDR3 protein. This table has some 450,000 distinct CDR3 sequences, more than 80% appearing once. Sequencing of TCR beta drew on CD8+ and CD4+ T cells from blood. Stable or active relapsing-remitting multiple sclerosis, untreated and meeting revised McDonald criteria, defined the controls. Germline V gives CDR1 MNHEY, CDR2 SVGEGT. The CDR3 sequence is 15 residues long. V was shortened by 0 bases and J by 0 bases, with 8 bases between the two germline ends.

Sequenced sample: CD8+ T cells from PBMCs. The chain has TRBV6-2 or TRBV6-3 and TRBJ1-1, with D unresolved. This clonotype was obtained from a human donor with multiple sclerosis. This CDR3 is CASSYSQLMNTEAFF. In nucleotides, the CDR3 is TGTGCCAGCAGTTACTCGCAGCTTATGAACACTGAAGCTTTCTTT.